The 13 T cell receptor beta chains below come from one sample, sequenced in a study of technical replicates of blood from several donors. Profiled with immunoSEQ multiplex PCR; TCRdb holds only in-frame clones, not every one. In the table there are around 80,000 clones, around nine tenths of which are singletons. The source material was T cells isolated from PBMCs. All receptors come from a human donor in good health.

The J gene is TRBJ1-2, the V gene TRBV13; D not certain. Trimming shortened V by 6 bases and J by 4 bases, and 15 bases separated the two germline ends. Germline V gene sequence: CDR1 PRHDT, CDR2 FYEKMQ (reference sequence). The length of the CDR3 is 14 residues. CDR3 loop: CASRAVGSLYGYTF. CDR3 coding DNA: TGTGCCAGCAGGGCAGTGGGCAGCCTCTATGGCTACACCTTC.

V and J are TRBV28 and TRBJ2-3, with TRBD2 matching 11 bases. Germline values: CDR1 MDHEN, CDR2 SYDVKM. CDR3 size: 18 residues. Germline trimming cut 2 bases from V and 2 bases from J; bases unmatched to any gene: 9. The CDR3 DNA follows: TGTGCCAGCAGTTTACCCCCCCTAGCGGGAGGTCCCACAGATACGCAGTATTTT. Its translation is CASSLPPLAGGPTDTQYF.

The rearrangement uses TRBV7-2 and TRBJ2-3; the match to TRBD1 covers 9 bases. With 5 bases clipped from V and 5 bases from J, the junction kept 11 bases outside the gene matches. Per the germline V gene, CDR1 is SGHTA and CDR2 is FQGNSA. CDR3 size: 16 residues. The CDR3: CASSRWGTGGLDTQYF. The CDR3 nucleotides read TGTGCCAGCAGCCGCTGGGGAACAGGGGGCTTAGATACGCAGTATTTT.

The chain is built from TRBV7-7 and TRBJ1-3, with D unclear. V was trimmed by 5 bases and J by 0 bases, leaving 11 bases between them. The CDR3 loop spans 15 amino acids. Per germline, CDR1 SSHAT and CDR2 FNYEAQ (reference sequence). Here the CDR3 DNA reads TGTGCCAGCAGCCCTGGAGATTCCTCTGGAAACACCATATATTTT. It is translated as CASSPGDSSGNTIYF.

In DNA form, the CDR3 reads TGTGCCAGCAGCTTGGCCGGGTCGGCGGGAGCGTACTACGAGCAGTACTTC. Its translation: CASSLAGSAGAYYEQYF. The rearrangement uses TRBV5-5 and TRBJ2-7, with 7 bases aligning to TRBD2. V dropped 0 bases and J dropped 3; count of bases not matched to a gene: 12. The CDR3 has 17 residues. Germline values: CDR1 SGHKS, CDR2 YYEKEE (reference sequence).

This rearrangement joins TRBV27 to TRBJ1-5; unclear D gene. Germline-derived CDR1 and CDR2 are MNHEY and SMNVEV (reference sequence). The CDR3 runs 12 residues. V was cut by 10 bases and J by 4 bases, with 11 bases left in between. This CDR3 reads CATSSPNQPQHF. The CDR3 DNA reads TGTGCCACTTCCTCCCCTAATCAGCCCCAGCATTTT.

The chain couples TRBV11-2 to TRBJ2-7; TRBD1 might be the D (8 bases). The germline V gene encodes CDR1 SGHAT and CDR2 FQNNGV. This CDR3 comprises 16 residues. The V gene lost 5 bases and the J gene lost 3 bases, with 20 bases spanning the gap. CDR3 nucleotide sequence: TGTGCCAGCAGCCCTCGCCGGACAGGGAGGGTCTACGAGCAGTACTTC. Its translation is CASSPRRTGRVYEQYF. Filled out from reference TRBV11-2 and TRBJ2-7, the complete variable domain reads EAGVAQSPRYKIIEKRQSVAFWCNPISGHATLYWYQQILGQGPKLLIQFQNNGVVDDSQLPKDRFSAERLKGVDSTLKIQPAKLEDSAVYLCASSPRRTGRVYEQYFGPGTRLTVT.

This chain links TRBV18 with TRBJ1-1; D is perhaps TRBD1 (5 bases). The germline V gene has CDR1 KGHSH and CDR2 LQKENI. The CDR3 runs to 14 residues. V shed 4 bases and J shed 6 bases, with 15 bases lying between them. CDR3 bases: TGTGCCAGCTCACTTCAGGGTTCCTCCGCTGAAGCTTTCTTT. This sequence encodes CASSLQGSSAEAFF.

This chain joins TRBV29-1 and TRBJ2-3; 7 bases line up with TRBD2. J was trimmed by 4 bases and V by 5 bases; bases with no gene match: 9. CDR1 SQVTM and CDR2 ANQGSEA come from the germline V gene. This CDR3 is built from 14 residues. This chain's CDR3 is CSVLRSLAADTQYF. The CDR3 bases are TGCAGCGTTCTCCGGAGTCTAGCGGCAGATACGCAGTATTTT.

The J gene is TRBJ2-5, the V gene TRBV4-1; D unresolved. Germline loops: CDR1 MGHRA, CDR2 YSYEKL. The CDR3 has 16 residues. Deletions cut 0 bases from V and 0 bases from J, with 11 bases between. CDR3 nucleotides: TGCGCCAGCAGCCAAGACTCAACACGAAACCAAGAGACCCAGTACTTC. The encoded protein is CASSQDSTRNQETQYF.

The chain recombines TRBV20-1 with TRBJ1-2; the D is unclear. CDR3 length: 10 residues. Germline V gene sequence: CDR1 DFQATT, CDR2 SNEGSKA (reference sequence). V was pared by 8 bases and J by 6 bases, with 10 bases between. This CDR3 is CSSSENGYTF. The CDR3 bases are TGCAGTAGCTCGGAGAATGGCTACACCTTC.

The chain has TRBV19 and TRBJ2-1; 9 bases are a match to TRBD2. The CDR3 spans 16 residues. CDR1 LNHDA and CDR2 SQIVND come from the germline V gene (reference sequence). Trimming cost V 2 bases and J 9 bases; bases outside gene matches: 11. CDR3 nucleotide sequence: TGTGCCAGTAGTATACCCAGGACTAGCGCGATTAGTGAGCAGTTCTTC. It codes for CASSIPRTSAISEQFF.

The chain is built from TRBV9 and TRBJ2-7; the match to TRBD2 covers 8 bases. Looked up from germline, CDR1 is SGDLS and CDR2 is YYNGEE. The CDR3 totals 15 residues. Losses at the gene ends were 8 bases for V and 4 bases for J; bases not matched to a gene: 14. The CDR3 is CASSPGSGSKYEQYF. The CDR3 coding sequence is TGTGCCAGTAGCCCGGGGAGCGGGAGTAAGTACGAGCAGTACTTC.